This T cell receptor (beta chain) is from a study of shared clonotypes between healthy human individuals. The study's findings and limits: All-four-donor shared clonotypes had higher generation probabilities than non-shared clonotypes did. Clonotype sharing among the donors was expected to vary with sequencing depth.

Clones were read by immunoSEQ multiplex PCR, and TCRdb kept only the in-frame ones, dropping some. The sample includes hundreds of thousands of clones, 74% of them seen just once. Both subsets, CD45RA+ naive and CD45RA-negative memory, were split from the CD4+ cells. V was cut by 5 bases and J by 0 bases, with 7 bases left in between. This CDR3 comprises 13 residues. Germline V lookup: CDR1 SGHAT, CDR2 FQNNGV. A remark on this clone: The antigen is undetermined. Distinct nucleotide sequences in the sample also encode this CDR3.

The sequenced material came from memory CD4+ T cells sorted from blood. Subset: CD45RA-negative fraction. The sequence derives from a woman aged 30 to 39 in good health. This chain links TRBV11-2 with TRBJ1-1; D unclear. CDR3 region: CASSETVNTEAFF. The CDR3 coding sequence is TGTGCCAGCAGCGAAACAGTGAACACTGAAGCTTTCTTT.